These 22 T cell receptor beta chains were all obtained from the same sample, sequenced in a study of blood T cells in healthy people across ages. Combining a sample-barcoded 5' primer with a J-beta primer mix, a second PCR ran for about 6 to 12 cycles. TCRdb recomputed calls from the 5' RACE reads with MiXCR, one row per CDR3 protein. The table lists under 1 million distinct CDR3 sequences, approximately 48% of them singletons, with approximately 19% in the top ten. Sequencing was carried out using blood. The receptors originated from a man in his 60s in good health.

This clonotype was found a few times. DNA of the CDR3: TGCAGCGTTATTGACGGGGGGCTTCAAGAGACCCAGTACTTC. This translates into CSVIDGGLQETQYF. The V call is TRBV29-1, the J call TRBJ2-5; TRBD2 might be the D (7 bases). V was cut by 5 bases and J by 2 bases, with 15 bases left in between. The CDR3 contains 14 residues. Germline lookup yields CDR1 SQVTM and CDR2 ANQGSEA.

The genes are TRBV28 and TRBJ2-5; no firm D call. The DNA end favors TRBJ2-7, so the J call may be wrong. The germline gives CDR1 MDHEN, CDR2 SYDVKM. CDR3 length: 12 amino acids. The CDR3, as DNA: TGTGCCAGCAGCCAGTACATGGACGAGCAGTACTTC. Encoded protein: CASSQYMDEQYF.

The CDR3 nucleotides are TGTGCCAGCAGTTTACGACAGGGACCTGAAGCTTTCTTT. Translated: CASSLRQGPEAFF. The chain links TRBV28 to TRBJ1-1; 7 nucleotides align to TRBD1. The V and J ends lost 2 bases and 6 bases, in that order; junction bases with no gene match: 3. In germline, CDR1 is MDHEN, CDR2 SYDVKM. This CDR3 is 13 amino acids long. Based on the CDR3 plus reference TRBV28 and TRBJ1-1, the full variable domain is DVKVTQSSRYLVKRTGEKVFLECVQDMDHENMFWYRQDPGLGLRLIYFSYDVKMKEKGDIPEGYSVSREKKERFSLILESASTNQTSMYLCASSLRQGPEAFFGQGTRLTVV.

V and J are TRBV14 and TRBJ2-4; 10 bases match TRBD1. The CDR3 is made up of 13 amino acids. CDR1 is SGHDN, CDR2 FVKESK, per germline. Trimming took 0 bases from V and 12 from J; bases not matched to a gene: 2. In nucleotides, the CDR3 is TGTGCCAGCAGCCAAGATCGGACAGGGGGTCAGTACTTC. Translating gives CASSQDRTGGQYF.

This clonotype was detected a few times. The chain couples TRBV7-2 to TRBJ2-1, with D hard to call. Trimming removed 5 bases at V and 6 bases at J, with 17 bases between. The CDR3 length is 15 residues. Per the germline V gene, CDR1 is SGHTA and CDR2 is FQGNSA. Here the CDR3 reads CASSADFRGGNEQFF. The CDR3 coding sequence is TGTGCCAGCAGCGCCGACTTCCGAGGTGGCAATGAGCAGTTCTTC.

This clonotype was counted only a few times. The gene calls are TRBV11-2 and TRBJ2-1; D unresolved. Germline V gives CDR1 SGHAT, CDR2 FQNNGV. Trimming took off 5 bases at V and 10 bases at J, with 12 bases between the two ends. The CDR3 loop spans 12 amino acids. CDR3 in amino acids: CASSLMPGEQFF. The DNA for the CDR3 is TGTGCCAGCAGCCTTATGCCTGGGGAGCAGTTCTTC. The full variable domain, rest sourced from reference TRBV11-2 and TRBJ2-1, is EAGVAQSPRYKIIEKRQSVAFWCNPISGHATLYWYQQILGQGPKLLIQFQNNGVVDDSQLPKDRFSAERLKGVDSTLKIQPAKLEDSAVYLCASSLMPGEQFFGPGTRLTVL.

The chain combines TRBV5-1 with TRBJ2-1, with 9 nucleotides matching TRBD2. This CDR3 region has 14 residues. J lost 7 bases, V lost 4 bases, and 6 bases had no gene match. Germline CDR1 reads SGHRS; CDR2 reads YFSETQ. CDR3 sequence: CASSRGGGENEQFF. The CDR3 bases are TGCGCCAGCAGCCGAGGCGGGGGGGAAAATGAGCAGTTCTTC.

This clonotype was picked up a small number of times. This sequence joins TRBV3-1 and TRBJ2-7; 16 bases are shared with TRBD2. The CDR3 contains 18 residues. Germline CDR1 is LGHDT and CDR2 is YNNKEL (reference sequence). Unmatched junction bases numbered 10, after V lost 6 bases and J lost 2 bases. For the CDR3, the DNA is TGTGCCAGCAGTCCACCGGGACTAGCGGGGGGGAAAACCTACGAGCAGTACTTC. Its translation: CASSPPGLAGGKTYEQYF.

This chain links TRBV6-2 or TRBV6-3 with TRBJ2-1; the match to TRBD2 covers 11 bases. V shed 6 bases and J 5 bases; nucleotides not matched to a gene: 12. Germline V gene data show CDR1 as MNHEY and CDR2 as SVGEGT. CDR3 size: 17 residues. CDR3 DNA: TGTGCCAGCAGCCCTCACCGTAGCGGGGGGGCCCACAATGAGCAGTTCTTC. Its protein is CASSPHRSGGAHNEQFF.

The V call is TRBV20-1, the J call TRBJ1-1, with D unclear. V lost 5 bases and J lost 1, with 14 bases in between. Germline V gene data show CDR1 as DFQATT and CDR2 as SNEGSKA (reference sequence). This CDR3 is built from 14 residues. The CDR3 region has the DNA TGCAGTGCTCCCAATCCCCAAGGGAACACTGAAGCTTTCTTT. Its protein product is CSAPNPQGNTEAFF.

A few counts support this clonotype. The chain joins TRBV27 to TRBJ2-3; 8 nucleotides line up with TRBD1. V lost 5 bases to trimming and J lost 1 base; unmatched junction nucleotides: 8. The CDR3 spans 16 residues. Germline CDR1 and CDR2: MNHEY and SMNVEV (reference sequence). The CDR3 here is CASSLPQGAGTDTQYF. CDR3 nucleotide sequence: TGTGCCAGCAGTCTACCCCAGGGGGCTGGCACAGATACGCAGTATTTT.

There are a few counts of this clonotype. The rearrangement links TRBV5-1 to TRBJ2-7; no definite D call. The germline gives CDR1 SGHRS, CDR2 YFSETQ. This CDR3 contains 15 residues. Trimming shortened V by 0 bases and J by 3 bases, and 13 bases separated the two germline ends. The CDR3 DNA reads TGCGCCAGCAGCTTGGCCATGGGAAGCCGCTACGAGCAGTACTTC. Its translation is CASSLAMGSRYEQYF.

The CDR3 spells CASSLDRGRGDNEQFF. CDR3 bases: TGTGCCAGCTCACTCGACAGGGGACGCGGGGACAATGAGCAGTTCTTC. This sequence joins TRBV18 and TRBJ2-1, with 8 bases fitting TRBD1. The V gene's germline CDR1 is KGHSH and CDR2 LQKENI. CDR3 size: 16 residues. V shed 4 bases, J shed 5 bases, and the junction held 10 bases outside the gene matches.

This clonotype came up a few times. The chain links TRBV20-1 to TRBJ1-4; no reliable D call. The V gene lost 5 bases and the J gene lost 8 bases, with 18 bases spanning the gap. The CDR3 contains 14 residues. Per germline, CDR1 DFQATT and CDR2 SNEGSKA (reference sequence). CDR3 amino acids: CSAQTGFMDEKLFF. CDR3 DNA: TGCAGTGCTCAGACCGGGTTTATGGACGAAAAACTGTTTTTT.

The chain employs TRBV10-3 and TRBJ1-4; the D gene is possibly TRBD1 (5 bases). Germline V CDR1 and CDR2: ENHRY, SYGVKD. V lost 3 bases, J lost 8 bases, and 19 bases lay in between. This CDR3 spans 16 amino acids. CDR3 nucleotide sequence: TGTGCCATCAGTGAAAACGTAGTCGGGACTTCCGAAAAACTGTTTTTT. This codes for CAISENVVGTSEKLFF.

The chain joins TRBV5-1 to TRBJ2-7; D ambiguous. The V gene's germline CDR1 is SGHRS and CDR2 YFSETQ. Trimming cost V 5 bases and J 7 bases, with 16 bases left between them. This CDR3 comprises 13 residues. The DNA of the CDR3 is TGCGCCAGCAGTCCAGAGCGACGGATTGAGCAGTACTTC. It specifies CASSPERRIEQYF.

This chain joins TRBV7-2 and TRBJ2-3; D possibly corresponds to TRBD1 (5 bases). The CDR3 runs 16 residues. The V and J ends lost 2 bases and 0 bases respectively, with 12 bases between them. The germline V gene encodes CDR1 SGHTA and CDR2 FQGNSA. The CDR3 loop reads CASSLWTRRSTDTQYF. CDR3 coding DNA: TGTGCCAGCAGCTTATGGACAAGACGCAGCACAGATACGCAGTATTTT.

The chain employs TRBV20-1 and TRBJ1-5; TRBD1 matches at 7 bases. The V gene end was trimmed by 5 bases and the J gene end by 7 bases; junction bases not matched to a gene: 8. Looked up from germline, CDR1 is DFQATT and CDR2 is SNEGSKA (reference sequence). The length of the CDR3 is 13 residues. CDR3 DNA sequence: TGCAGTGCTTCCCCAGGGGGACAACAGCCCCAGCATTTT. Translated: CSASPGGQQPQHF.

Points on this clonotype: A much larger clone is a single base away; this may be a read error. Here the CDR3 omits its conserved ending phenylalanine or tryptophan, so a read error is the likely source. The rearrangement uses TRBV27 and TRBJ2-6; D unclear. The CDR3 has 14 residues. The ends were cut back, 5 bases at V and 0 bases at J, with 5 bases in the middle. Germline CDR1 MNHEY, CDR2 SMNVEV (reference sequence). CDR3 in amino acids: CASSPTSGANVLTL. The DNA of the CDR3 is TGTGCCAGCAGTCCGACCTCTGGGGCCAACGTCCTGACTTTA.

This chain connects TRBV15 to TRBJ2-3; maybe TRBD2 (6 bases). The germline CDR1 and CDR2 sequences are LNHNV and YYDKDF (reference sequence). Deletions cut 5 bases from V and 6 bases from J, with 15 bases between. The CDR3 has 14 amino acids. The CDR3 loop is CATSGGTRLDTQYF. The CDR3, as DNA: TGTGCCACCAGCGGGGGGACTCGACTGGATACGCAGTATTTT.

This chain links TRBV6-2 or TRBV6-3 with TRBJ2-5; 8 bases line up with TRBD2. The J call may be faulty, since TRBJ2-7 better matches the DNA end. Germline CDR1 is MNHEY and CDR2 is SVGEGT. This CDR3 contains 14 residues. The CDR3, as DNA: TGTGCCAGCGGAGACACCGGGACTAGCTACGAGCAGTACTTC. Translation: CASGDTGTSYEQYF.

The rearrangement joins TRBV18 to TRBJ2-7; D possibly matches TRBD1 or TRBD2 (5 bases each). The CDR3 spans 14 residues. V was shortened by 6 bases and J by 3 bases, with 15 bases between the two germline ends. Germline V lookup: CDR1 KGHSH, CDR2 LQKENI. For the CDR3, the DNA is TGTGCCAGCTCCTGGGACGGGACGGACTACGAGCAGTACTTC. It codes for CASSWDGTDYEQYF.